These 32 T cell receptor beta chains were sequenced from one sample in a study of cytotoxic CD8 clonotypes in ibrutinib-treated CLL. This table comes from immunoSEQ multiplex PCR, and its TCRdb copy is limited to in-frame clones, with some not included. The sample includes approximately 320,000 clones, roughly 70% of them seen just once. The sequencing used PBMCs, collected after 36 months of ibrutinib treatment. These receptors were taken from a human donor with chronic lymphocytic leukemia.

The gene calls are TRBV9 and TRBJ2-7; D remains ambiguous. Germline CDR1 SGDLS, CDR2 YYNGEE. CDR3 length equals 13 residues. The V end lost 4 bases, the J end lost 3 bases, and 11 bases lay between the germline ends. CDR3 sequence: CASSLSPLYEQYF. The CDR3 region has the DNA TGTGCCAGCAGCCTCAGTCCCCTCTACGAGCAGTACTTC.

This chain uses TRBV7-9 with TRBJ2-7; D might be TRBD2 (5 bases). Trimming shortened V by 0 bases and J by 3 bases, and 9 bases separated the two germline ends. The germline CDR1 and CDR2 sequences are SEHNR and FQNEAQ (reference sequence). The CDR3 consists of 14 residues. The CDR3 nucleotides are TGTGCCAGCAGCTTAGCGGTAGGAGGCTACGAGCAGTACTTC. Translation: CASSLAVGGYEQYF.

The chain couples TRBV10-3 to TRBJ1-1; D remains unclear. The V end lost 2 bases, the J end lost 0 bases, and 4 bases lay between the germline ends. CDR3 size: 13 residues. The germline V gene encodes CDR1 ENHRY and CDR2 SYGVKD. Here the CDR3 reads CAISEHMNTEAFF. In nucleotides, the CDR3 is TGTGCCATCAGTGAGCACATGAACACTGAAGCTTTCTTT.

This CDR3 reads CAISENYEQYF. The CDR3 nucleotides are TGTGCCATCAGTGAGAACTACGAGCAGTACTTC. V is TRBV10-3 and J is TRBJ2-7; no clear D. The germline gives CDR1 ENHRY, CDR2 SYGVKD. The ends were cut back, 2 bases at V and 3 bases at J, with 2 bases in the middle. There are 11 residues in the CDR3.

This chain joins TRBV12-5 and TRBJ1-5, with TRBD1 as a possible D gene (6 bases). The V end lost 5 bases, the J end lost 6 bases, and 23 bases lay between the germline ends. The germline gives CDR1 LGHNT, CDR2 FRNRAP. This CDR3 is 17 amino acids long. In DNA, the CDR3 is TGTGCTAGTGGTCCCACTACGCGGGGGCGGGTTGGTCAGCCCCAGCATTTT. This sequence encodes CASGPTTRGRVGQPQHF. Full variable domain (missing parts from reference TRBV12-5 and TRBJ1-5): DARVTQTPRHKVTEMGQEVTMRCQPILGHNTVFWYRQTMMQGLELLAYFRNRAPLDDSGMPKDRFSAEMPDATLATLKIQPSEPRDSAVYFCASGPTTRGRVGQPQHFGDGTRLSIL.

The count of this clone is one. The chain combines TRBV6-5 with TRBJ2-7, with 13 bases aligning to TRBD2. Trimming cost V 6 bases and J 2 bases; bases outside gene matches: 4. The germline V gene has CDR1 MNHEY and CDR2 SVGAGI. The CDR3 loop spans 15 amino acids. The CDR3 DNA is TGTGCCAGCAGGACTGGACTAGCGGGGGCCTACGAGCAGTACTTC. It translates to CASRTGLAGAYEQYF.

This sequence joins TRBV11-3 and TRBJ2-6; D is ambiguous. Trimming removed 6 bases at V and 0 bases at J, with 12 bases between. The CDR3 has 16 residues. Looked up from germline, CDR1 is SGHNT and CDR2 is YENEEA. The CDR3 nucleotides read TGTGCCAGCAGTCTAGGTTCAGGCTCTGGGGCCAACGTCCTGACTTTC. The encoded protein is CASSLGSGSGANVLTF.

The CDR3 protein is CSVFGTTYNEQFF. CDR3 in DNA: TGCAGCGTCTTCGGGACTACATACAATGAGCAGTTCTTC. The V and J genes are TRBV29-1 and TRBJ2-1, with 7 bases fitting TRBD2. CDR3 size: 13 residues. Looked up from germline, CDR1 is SQVTM and CDR2 is ANQGSEA. Trimming cost V 6 bases and J 4 bases; bases outside gene matches: 6.

The CDR3 reads CSVPIDTQYF. CDR3 coding DNA: TGCAGCGTGCCGATAGATACGCAGTATTTT. The chain is built from TRBV29-1 and TRBJ2-3; D not certain. Per the germline V gene, CDR1 is SQVTM and CDR2 is ANQGSEA. CDR3 length: 10 amino acids. V shed 6 bases and J shed 5 bases, with 6 bases lying between them.

The chain links TRBV4-1 to TRBJ2-6; D ambiguous. The CDR3 has 16 amino acids. Germline CDR1 MGHRA, CDR2 YSYEKL. V was cut by 0 bases and J by 0 bases, with 6 bases left in between. CDR3 nucleotides: TGCGCCAGCAGCCAAGACTGGTTCTCTGGGGCCAACGTCCTGACTTTC. This sequence encodes CASSQDWFSGANVLTF.

This clone is a singleton in its sample. V gene TRBV6-5 combines with J gene TRBJ2-1; 9 bases map to TRBD2. The trim removed 0 bases at V and 5 bases at J, leaving 5 bases unmatched. The CDR3 runs 16 residues. Per germline, CDR1 MNHEY and CDR2 SVGAGI. CDR3 amino acids: CASSYSAAGGDNEQFF. The CDR3 DNA sequence: TGTGCCAGCAGTTACTCTGCCGCGGGGGGGGACAATGAGCAGTTCTTC.

With regard to this clone: The junction differs from germline at one of its ends, possibly a read error. This rearrangement joins TRBV13 to TRBJ2-3; 10 bases are shared with TRBD2. CDR3 length equals 15 residues. Germline V CDR1 and CDR2: PRHDT, FYEKMQ (reference sequence). The CDR3 sequence: CASSSGLALTDAQYF. The CDR3 nucleotides read TGTGCCAGCAGCTCGGGACTAGCGCTCACAGATGCGCAGTATTTT. Drawing the rest from reference TRBV13 and TRBJ2-3, the complete variable domain is AAGVIQSPRHLIKEKRETATLKCYPIPRHDTVYWYQQGPGQDPQFLISFYEKMQSDKGSIPDRFSAQQFSDYHSELNMSSLELGDSALYFCASSSGLALTDAQYFGPGTRLTVL.

The CDR3 sequence: CASSQERGEVQRGPGSEQFF. CDR3 bases: TGCGCCAGCAGCCAAGAAAGGGGGGAAGTGCAGCGGGGCCCCGGTAGTGAGCAGTTCTTC. This sequence joins TRBV4-1 and TRBJ2-1; D might be TRBD2 (7 bases). V was shortened by 0 bases and J by 9 bases, with 30 bases between the two germline ends. Per germline, CDR1 MGHRA and CDR2 YSYEKL. This CDR3 spans 20 amino acids.

The chain carries TRBV18 and TRBJ2-2; 13 nucleotides agree with TRBD2. Germline CDR1 reads KGHSH; CDR2 reads LQKENI. This CDR3 has 17 amino acids. V lost 3 bases and J lost 6; bases outside the gene matches: 7. CDR3 sequence: CASSPPGLAGLSGELFF. The CDR3, as DNA: TGTGCCAGCTCACCGCCGGGACTAGCGGGACTATCCGGGGAGCTGTTTTTT.

This chain links TRBV9 with TRBJ2-7; 8 bases are shared with TRBD2. Germline CDR1 is SGDLS and CDR2 is YYNGEE. The V and J ends lost 0 bases and 2 bases, in that order; junction bases with no gene match: 10. This CDR3 has 17 residues. CDR3: CASSVESGTSTTYEQYF. Here the CDR3 DNA reads TGTGCCAGCAGCGTAGAATCCGGGACTAGTACCACCTACGAGCAGTACTTC.

Only one count was recorded for this clone. The gene calls are TRBV5-4 and TRBJ2-7, with 10 bases lining up with TRBD2. With 3 bases clipped from V and 1 base from J, the junction kept 4 bases outside the gene matches. This CDR3 has 15 amino acids. Germline values: CDR1 SGHNT, CDR2 YYREEE (reference sequence). CDR3 sequence (DNA): TGTGCCAGCAGCTCCGGGACTAGCGAATCCTACGAGCAGTACTTC. It codes for CASSSGTSESYEQYF.

As for this clone: Mismatch with germline at one junction end may stem from a read error. V and J are TRBV29-1 and TRBJ2-7; D is uncertain. The germline V gene has CDR1 SQVTM and CDR2 ANQGSEA. The CDR3 totals 11 residues. CDR3: CSVERGFQHWF. DNA of the CDR3: TGCAGCGTTGAAAGAGGCTTTCAGCATTGGTTC.

This clone was counted between two and nine times. This sequence joins TRBV19 and TRBJ2-7, with TRBD2 identical over 7 bases. CDR1 is LNHDA and CDR2 is SQIVND in the germline V gene (reference sequence). CDR3 length: 15 amino acids. Trimming took 3 bases from V and 0 from J; bases not matched to a gene: 5. CDR3 loop: CASSIAGVSSYEQYF. As DNA, the CDR3 is TGTGCCAGTAGTATTGCGGGAGTAAGCTCCTACGAGCAGTACTTC.

The V and J genes are TRBV7-2 and TRBJ1-3; 7 bases are shared with TRBD1. V shed 1 base and J 0 bases; nucleotides not matched to a gene: 6. This CDR3 has 17 residues. Germline loops: CDR1 SGHTA, CDR2 FQGNSA. CDR3 sequence (DNA): TGTGCCAGCAGCTTAGGATACAGGGGAAGCTCTGGAAACACCATATATTTT. Translation: CASSLGYRGSSGNTIYF.

V is TRBV25-1 and J is TRBJ2-1, with a tentative D call TRBD2 (7 bases). The CDR3 runs to 16 residues. Trimming left V 2 bases short and J 7 bases short, with 18 bases between. In germline, CDR1 is MGHDK, CDR2 SYGVNS. The CDR3 loop is CASSERGMRGQNEQFF. In nucleotides, the CDR3 is TGTGCCAGCAGTGAAAGGGGAATGCGGGGGCAGAATGAGCAGTTCTTC.

The chain is built from TRBV4-1 and TRBJ2-1; D is undetermined. CDR3 length: 14 residues. Germline V gene lookup returns CDR1 MGHRA and CDR2 YSYEKL. V was pared by 1 base and J by 2 bases, with 6 bases between. The DNA for the CDR3 is TGCGCCAGCAGCCAAGTAGGGACCTACAATGAGCAGTTCTTC. This gives the protein CASSQVGTYNEQFF.

Turning to this clone: The same CDR3 can be traced to other DNA sequences in this sample. This chain uses TRBV5-1 with TRBJ1-2; TRBD1 matches at 9 bases. This CDR3 has 15 amino acids. The germline CDR1 and CDR2 sequences are SGHRS and YFSETQ. The V gene end was trimmed by 0 bases and the J gene end by 4 bases; junction bases not matched to a gene: 4. The CDR3 region has the DNA TGCGCCAGCAGCTTGGAGGGACAGGGTGCCTATGGCTACACCTTC. Amino acids: CASSLEGQGAYGYTF.

The chain combines TRBV6-5 with TRBJ2-7, with D perhaps TRBD2 (6 bases). Trimming shortened V by 0 bases and J by 4 bases, and 13 bases separated the two germline ends. In germline, CDR1 is MNHEY, CDR2 SVGAGI. The CDR3 has 15 residues. CDR3: CASSYSTHGGYEQYF. CDR3 nucleotide sequence: TGTGCCAGCAGTTACTCGACCCACGGGGGATACGAGCAGTACTTC.

This clone has a handful of counts. The CDR3 loop is CASSPWVAGVVGNEQFF. The CDR3 DNA reads as TGCGCCAGCAGCCCTTGGGTAGCGGGAGTAGTTGGCAATGAGCAGTTCTTC. This chain joins TRBV4-3 and TRBJ2-1; 9 nucleotides match TRBD2. The length of the CDR3 is 17 residues. Germline CDR1 is LGHNA and CDR2 is YSLEER. Losses at the gene ends were 4 bases for V and 6 bases for J; bases not matched to a gene: 13.

This sequence joins TRBV19 and TRBJ1-5; D perhaps matches TRBD1 (6 bases). V was cut by 3 bases and J by 9 bases, with 18 bases left in between. Germline values: CDR1 LNHDA, CDR2 SQIVND (reference sequence). This CDR3 comprises 15 residues. CDR3 in amino acids: CASSIPGHLIPPQHF. For the CDR3, the DNA is TGTGCCAGTAGTATCCCGGGACACCTTATTCCGCCCCAGCATTTT. Together with reference TRBV19 and TRBJ1-5, the CDR3 gives the full variable domain: DGGITQSPKYLFRKEGQNVTLSCEQNLNHDAMYWYRQDPGQGLRLIYYSQIVNDFQKGDIAEGYSVSREKKESFPLTVTSAQKNPTAFYLCASSIPGHLIPPQHFGDGTRLSIL.

The chain joins TRBV14 to TRBJ1-1, with unresolved D. Germline CDR1 reads SGHDN; CDR2 reads FVKESK. The CDR3 runs to 15 residues. Trimming stripped 5 bases from V and 4 bases from J, with 17 bases between. The CDR3: CASSYGPKGGTEAFF. The CDR3, as DNA: TGTGCCAGCAGCTATGGGCCCAAGGGCGGCACTGAAGCTTTCTTT. Together with reference TRBV14 and TRBJ1-1, the CDR3 gives the full variable domain: EAGVTQFPSHSVIEKGQTVTLRCDPISGHDNLYWYRRVMGKEIKFLLHFVKESKQDESGMPNNRFLAERTGGTYSTLKVQPAELEDSGVYFCASSYGPKGGTEAFFGQGTRLTVV.

The chain employs TRBV18 and TRBJ2-7; TRBD2 might be the D (6 bases). The V and J ends lost 1 base and 2 bases respectively, with 12 bases between them. CDR1 KGHSH and CDR2 LQKENI come from the germline V gene. The CDR3 has 15 residues. The CDR3, as DNA: TGTGCCAGCTCACCACGGCCGGGAGTGGCCTACGAGCAGTACTTC. This codes for CASSPRPGVAYEQYF.

The V and J genes are TRBV7-6 and TRBJ2-7; 7 positions agree with TRBD1. The CDR3 extends over 13 amino acids. After removal of 5 bases from V and 3 bases from J, the junction contained 4 bases not matched to a gene. Germline loops: CDR1 SGHVS, CDR2 FNYEAQ. CDR3 protein: CASSRDSYYEQYF. CDR3 sequence (DNA): TGTGCCAGCAGCCGGGACAGTTACTACGAGCAGTACTTC.

The genes are TRBV6-1 and TRBJ2-7; 8 bases align to TRBD1. V lost 9 bases, J lost 4 bases, and 5 bases stayed unmatched. The CDR3 covers 12 residues. Germline V CDR1 and CDR2: MNHNS, SASEGT. CDR3 bases: TGTGCCAGTGACAGGGGCTGGTACGAGCAGTACTTC. This translates into CASDRGWYEQYF.

The rearrangement links TRBV5-4 to TRBJ2-3; 9 nucleotides line up with TRBD2. Germline V gives CDR1 SGHNT, CDR2 YYREEE (reference sequence). The CDR3 has 14 amino acids. Germline trimming cut 6 bases from V and 2 bases from J; bases unmatched to any gene: 4. CDR3 DNA: TGTGCCAGCACCCCTAGCGGGAACACAGATACGCAGTATTTT. The encoded protein is CASTPSGNTDTQYF.

There are a few counts of this clone. The chain carries TRBV4-1 and TRBJ2-1; the D gene is possibly TRBD2 (5 bases). CDR3 size: 15 residues. V shed 4 bases and J shed 5 bases, with 15 bases lying between them. Germline CDR1 and CDR2: MGHRA and YSYEKL. The CDR3 coding sequence is TGCGCCAGCAGCCCTAGGGAACCCGGGAACAATGAGCAGTTCTTC. The encoded protein is CASSPREPGNNEQFF.

The CDR3 bases are TGTGCCAGCAGTGGCTTCGGGGGCTACGAGCAGTACTTC. Its translation: CASSGFGGYEQYF. The V gene is TRBV6-5, the J gene TRBJ2-7; D may be TRBD2 (6 bases). This CDR3 has 13 amino acids. The germline V and J ends were trimmed by 5 bases and 3 bases, with 11 bases remaining between them. CDR1 is MNHEY and CDR2 is SVGAGI in the germline V gene.